Listed below are T cell receptor beta chains from one sample, sequenced in a study of T-cell memory formation after mild COVID-19. TCRdb re-analysed the 5' RACE reads in MiXCR, keeping a single row per CDR3 protein. The repertoire holds 350,000 to 450,000 distinct CDR3 sequences, 20% seen once, with more than 8% in the top ten. Material for sequencing was PBMCs or a T cell subset sorted from them (not recorded which). The receptors here all came from an adult woman who had mild COVID-19 (a few samples of this study predate the infection). Cell type and time point are not known. CDR3s include the opening cysteine and the closing phenylalanine or tryptophan.

V gene: TRBV15; J gene: TRBJ2-3; CDR3 protein: CATSRVGQGARVDTQYF
V gene: TRBV10-3; J gene: TRBJ1-4; CDR3 protein: CAISEGANEKLFF
V gene: TRBV24-1; J gene: TRBJ1-2; CDR3 protein: CATSDRDMWSDYTF
V gene: TRBV9; J gene: TRBJ2-2; CDR3 protein: CASSVAGGAGELFF
V gene: TRBV15; J gene: TRBJ2-4; CDR3 protein: CATSRPWTGAKNIQYF
V gene: TRBV7-3; J gene: TRBJ2-2; CDR3 protein: CASSLGASGNTGELFF
V gene: TRBV13; J gene: TRBJ1-2; CDR3 protein: CASSLGRAMNYGYTF
V gene: TRBV6-2/TRBV6-3; J gene: TRBJ2-5; CDR3 protein: CASSPVRALKGETQYF
V gene: TRBV7-3; J gene: TRBJ2-3; CDR3 protein: CASSLRPPGTSTDTQYF
V gene: TRBV4-2; J gene: TRBJ1-4; CDR3 protein: CASRKQGGDEKLFF
V gene: TRBV5-1; J gene: TRBJ2-7; CDR3 protein: CASSLDTGSYEQYF
V gene: TRBV11-2; J gene: TRBJ2-2; CDR3 protein: CASSLSGLRTVITGELFF
V gene: TRBV5-6; J gene: TRBJ1-1; CDR3 protein: CASSLVLRVGGLLNTEAFF
V gene: TRBV29-1; J gene: TRBJ2-1; CDR3 protein: CSAGQELYNEQFF
V gene: TRBV29-1; J gene: TRBJ1-1; CDR3 protein: CSVDGGLQNTEAFF
V gene: TRBV7-8; J gene: TRBJ2-1; CDR3 protein: CASSFQTRLNEQFF
V gene: TRBV24-1; J gene: TRBJ1-5; CDR3 protein: CATRPKRWGGGPQHF
V gene: TRBV19; J gene: TRBJ1-5; CDR3 protein: CASSIELGNQPQHF
V gene: TRBV4-1; J gene: TRBJ2-2; CDR3 protein: CASSRGQGPTGELFF
V gene: TRBV28; J gene: TRBJ2-2; CDR3 protein: CASRIRQGWAGELFF
V gene: TRBV7-9; J gene: TRBJ2-7; CDR3 protein: CASSTRGAHLYEQYF
V gene: TRBV7-6; J gene: TRBJ2-3; CDR3 protein: CASSSRLAGQNTDTQYF
V gene: TRBV5-4; J gene: TRBJ2-3; CDR3 protein: CASSGAAGASDTQYF
V gene: TRBV5-1; J gene: TRBJ1-2; CDR3 protein: CASSPGRHSPNYGYTF
V gene: TRBV20-1; J gene: TRBJ1-2; CDR3 protein: CSARDLLQGPSVYGYTF
V gene: TRBV7-9; J gene: TRBJ1-2; CDR3 protein: CASSFLDREVGYTF
V gene: TRBV12-3/TRBV12-4; J gene: TRBJ2-7; CDR3 protein: CASRYNGGHEQYF
V gene: TRBV7-8; J gene: TRBJ1-2; CDR3 protein: CASSLRTGEDYGYTF
V gene: TRBV12-3/TRBV12-4; J gene: TRBJ2-7; CDR3 protein: CASSPRGPSGTYEQYF
V gene: TRBV12-3/TRBV12-4; J gene: TRBJ2-2; CDR3 protein: CASSLGDAGELFF
V gene: TRBV6-2/TRBV6-3; J gene: TRBJ1-5; CDR3 protein: CASSSPGVSNQPQHF
V gene: TRBV7-6; J gene: TRBJ2-2; CDR3 protein: CASSGTSMGGELFF
V gene: TRBV7-2; J gene: TRBJ2-1; CDR3 protein: CASMTSGGPYNEQFF
V gene: TRBV9; J gene: TRBJ1-1; CDR3 protein: CASGPTGLNTEAFF
V gene: TRBV12-3/TRBV12-4; J gene: TRBJ2-7; CDR3 protein: CASRPGLAGGEQYF
V gene: TRBV20-1; J gene: TRBJ1-1; CDR3 protein: CSARDGGRLNTEAFF
V gene: TRBV7-2; J gene: TRBJ2-1; CDR3 protein: CASSSAGVYNEQFF
V gene: TRBV4-2; J gene: TRBJ1-5; CDR3 protein: CASSPILTVPNSRVSNQPQHF
V gene: TRBV18; J gene: TRBJ2-1; CDR3 protein: CASSPVVYNEQFF
V gene: TRBV12-3/TRBV12-4; J gene: TRBJ2-1; CDR3 protein: CASKTFSYNEQFF
V gene: TRBV23-1; J gene: TRBJ2-5; CDR3 protein: CASSPQGGPTVRENPKETQYF
V gene: TRBV5-1; J gene: TRBJ2-4; CDR3 protein: CASSLDGGWAKNIQYF